These 9 T cell receptor beta chains were all obtained from the same sample, sequenced in a study of siplizumab effects on memory and regulatory T cells. Only in-frame clones appear in the TCRdb table, and some are missing; sequencing was by immunoSEQ multiplex PCR. This sample has about 120,000 clones, with less than 95% found just once. The sequenced material came from non-Treg CD4+ T cells sorted from blood. Receptors were obtained from a human donor in good health.

This chain uses TRBV6-1 with TRBJ2-5, with a weak D call TRBD2 (6 bases). Germline V gene lookup returns CDR1 MNHNS and CDR2 SASEGT. V was cut by 5 bases and J by 3 bases, with 10 bases left in between. The CDR3 contains 13 residues. The CDR3 here is CASSRDFEETQYF. Here the CDR3 DNA reads TGTGCCAGCAGTAGGGACTTCGAAGAGACCCAGTACTTC.

This clone was counted between two and nine times. The V call is TRBV19, the J call TRBJ1-2, with D possibly being TRBD1 (5 bases). CDR1 LNHDA and CDR2 SQIVND come from the germline V gene (reference sequence). The CDR3 extends over 16 amino acids. Trimming pared 0 bases from V and 4 bases from J, leaving 15 bases between. CDR3 nucleotides: TGTGCCAGTAGTATAGATGTCTGGGCAGGGCCCTATGGCTACACCTTC. Translating gives CASSIDVWAGPYGYTF.

CDR3 amino acids: CASSRGRTDRQWDTDTQYF. CDR3 nucleotides: TGCGCCAGCAGCAGAGGACGGACAGACAGGCAGTGGGACACAGATACGCAGTATTTT. The chain combines TRBV10-1 with TRBJ2-3; the D gene is possibly TRBD1 (6 bases). Trimming took off 6 bases at V and 2 bases at J, with 27 bases between the two ends. CDR3 length equals 19 residues. Germline-derived CDR1 and CDR2 are WNHNN and SYGVQD (reference sequence).

The chain joins TRBV18 to TRBJ1-1, with D unresolved. The germline V gene has CDR1 KGHSH and CDR2 LQKENI. Trimming took off 3 bases at V and 3 bases at J, with 11 bases between the two ends. The CDR3 spans 14 residues. CDR3 DNA sequence: TGTGCCAGCTCACCCCGAAATGGGGACACTGAAGCTTTCTTT. Amino acids: CASSPRNGDTEAFF.

The V and J genes are TRBV30 and TRBJ1-5, with a possible D match to TRBD1 (5 bases). Trimming took 0 bases from V and 0 from J, leaving 9 bases between them. Germline CDR1 reads GTSNPN; CDR2 reads SVGIG (reference sequence). This CDR3 has 15 residues. The CDR3: CAWSVGDGSNQPQHF. The CDR3 DNA is TGTGCCTGGAGTGTAGGGGACGGTAGCAATCAGCCCCAGCATTTT.

This chain uses TRBV29-1 with TRBJ2-5; no clear D gene. This CDR3 has 11 amino acids. The V gene lost 2 bases and the J gene lost 2 bases, with 3 bases spanning the gap. Germline V lookup: CDR1 SQVTM, CDR2 ANQGSEA. CDR3 residues: CSVERQETQYF. CDR3 DNA: TGCAGCGTTGAAAGGCAAGAGACCCAGTACTTC. Using reference TRBV29-1 and TRBJ2-5 for the parts outside the CDR3, the full variable domain is SAVISQKPSRDICQRGTSLTIQCQVDSQVTMMFWYRQQPGQSLTLIATANQGSEATYESGFVIDKFPISRPNLTFSTLTVSNMSPEDSSIYLCSVERQETQYFGPGTRLLVL.

The V gene is TRBV14, the J gene TRBJ2-3, with D perhaps being TRBD1 or TRBD2 (5 bases each). The CDR3 has 16 amino acids. Germline values: CDR1 SGHDN, CDR2 FVKESK. The V end lost 4 bases, the J end lost 1 base, and 15 bases lay between the germline ends. The CDR3 DNA follows: TGTGCCAGCAGCCCCGGGACGGTCCTACGCACAGATACGCAGTATTTT. Translating gives CASSPGTVLRTDTQYF.

This rearrangement joins TRBV20-1 to TRBJ2-7; D is unclear. The CDR3 loop spans 10 amino acids. Germline V gene data show CDR1 as DFQATT and CDR2 as SNEGSKA (reference sequence). Between the trimmed V and J ends, which lost 0 bases and 7 bases, there was a span of 4 bases. The CDR3 nucleotides are TGCAGTGCTAGAGATAGGGAGCAGTACTTC. Its translation is CSARDREQYF.

In its sample, this clone was seen once. V is TRBV5-1 and J is TRBJ1-1; D is unresolved. The V gene lost 4 bases and the J gene lost 5 bases, with 15 bases spanning the gap. Germline CDR1 reads SGHRS; CDR2 reads YFSETQ. CDR3 length equals 14 residues. The CDR3, as DNA: TGCGCCAGCAGCAGGGCCTCAGGCGAGACTGAAGCTTTCTTT. Translated, it gives CASSRASGETEAFF.